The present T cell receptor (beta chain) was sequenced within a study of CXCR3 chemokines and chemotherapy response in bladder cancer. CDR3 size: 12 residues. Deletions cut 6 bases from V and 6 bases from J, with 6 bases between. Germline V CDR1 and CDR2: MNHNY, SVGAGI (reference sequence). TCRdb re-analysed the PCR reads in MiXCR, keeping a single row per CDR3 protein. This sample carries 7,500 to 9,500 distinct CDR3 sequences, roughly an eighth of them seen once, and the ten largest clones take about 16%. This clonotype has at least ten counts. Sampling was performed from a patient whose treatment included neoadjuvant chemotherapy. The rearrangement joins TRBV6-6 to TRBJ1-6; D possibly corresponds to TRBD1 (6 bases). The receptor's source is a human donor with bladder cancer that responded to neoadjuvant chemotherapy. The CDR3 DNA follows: TGTGCCAGCAGGGACAGTAATTCACCCCTCCACTTT. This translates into CASRDSNSPLHF.